Listed below are T cell receptor beta chains from one sample, sequenced in a study of shared clonotypes between healthy human individuals. Some clones are missing from TCRdb's copy, which holds only in-frame ones; the method was immunoSEQ multiplex PCR. The table has millions of clones, 85% to 95% seen once. Sequenced input: naive CD4+ T cells sorted from blood. These receptors were taken from a man between 18 and 29 years old in good health. The CDR3 runs from the conserved cysteine through the conserved F or W. The D gene is left open where the match is weak. A row's size may be missing; if present it is once, few, many or a size class.

D gene: .
clone size: .
J gene: TRBJ1-4
V gene: TRBV27
CDR3 protein: CASSLETGLSLFF
CDR3 DNA: TGTGCCAGCAGTCTAGAGACAGGCCTGTCACTGTTTTTT

D gene: TRBD2
clone size: few
J gene: TRBJ2-5
V gene: TRBV25-1
CDR3 protein: CASSGAGAETQYF
CDR3 DNA: TGTGCCAGCAGTGGAGCGGGAGCTGAGACCCAGTACTTC

D gene: .
clone size: .
J gene: TRBJ2-7
V gene: TRBV2
CDR3 protein: CASRTETIDEQYF
CDR3 DNA: TGTGCCAGCAGAACCGAGACAATTGACGAGCAGTACTTC

D gene: .
clone size: .
J gene: TRBJ2-1
V gene: TRBV11-2
CDR3 protein: CASRKEEYNEQFF
CDR3 DNA: TGTGCCAGCAGAAAAGAGGAGTACAATGAGCAGTTCTTC

D gene: .
clone size: once
J gene: TRBJ2-3
V gene: TRBV6-1
CDR3 protein: CASSTRAADTQYF
CDR3 DNA: TGTGCCAGCAGTACCCGGGCTGCGGATACGCAGTATTTT

D gene: .
clone size: .
J gene: TRBJ2-1
V gene: TRBV7-9
CDR3 protein: CASSLGINLNEQFF
CDR3 DNA: TGTGCCAGCAGCTTAGGAATAAATCTCAATGAGCAGTTCTTC

D gene: TRBD1
clone size: .
J gene: TRBJ1-2
V gene: TRBV28
CDR3 protein: CASRYPGTEGYGYTF
CDR3 DNA: TGTGCCAGCAGATACCCCGGGACAGAAGGCTATGGCTACACCTTC

D gene: .
clone size: .
J gene: TRBJ2-1
V gene: TRBV18
CDR3 protein: CASSPRPENNEQFF
CDR3 DNA: TGTGCCAGCTCACCAAGGCCCGAAAACAATGAGCAGTTCTTC

D gene: .
clone size: .
J gene: TRBJ1-2
V gene: TRBV19
CDR3 protein: CASSIWQIDGYTF
CDR3 DNA: TGTGCCAGTAGTATTTGGCAGATCGATGGCTACACCTTC

D gene: TRBD1
clone size: .
J gene: TRBJ1-4
V gene: TRBV4-2
CDR3 protein: CASSLGQGRDEKLFF
CDR3 DNA: TGTGCCAGCAGCCTCGGACAGGGGCGGGATGAAAAACTGTTTTTT

D gene: .
clone size: .
J gene: TRBJ1-4
V gene: TRBV7-8
CDR3 protein: CASSPSRQQANEKLFF
CDR3 DNA: TGTGCCAGCAGCCCGTCAAGACAGCAAGCTAATGAAAAACTGTTTTTT

D gene: TRBD1
clone size: .
J gene: TRBJ1-1
V gene: TRBV18
CDR3 protein: CASSPQPGGSRTEAFF
CDR3 DNA: TGTGCCAGCTCACCACAGCCAGGGGGCTCGCGTACTGAAGCTTTCTTT

D gene: TRBD1
clone size: once
J gene: TRBJ1-2
V gene: TRBV6-5
CDR3 protein: CASSDDRGDGYTF
CDR3 DNA: TGTGCCAGCAGTGATGACAGGGGGGATGGCTACACCTTC

D gene: .
clone size: few
J gene: TRBJ2-1
V gene: TRBV5-4
CDR3 protein: CASSFEGTLPNEQFF
CDR3 DNA: TGTGCCAGCAGCTTTGAGGGGACCCTTCCCAATGAGCAGTTCTTC

D gene: TRBD1
clone size: .
J gene: TRBJ1-1
V gene: TRBV10-1
CDR3 protein: CASSERGTGSPEAFF
CDR3 DNA: TGCGCCAGCAGTGAGCGGGGGACAGGGAGCCCTGAAGCTTTCTTT

D gene: .
clone size: .
J gene: TRBJ2-7
V gene: TRBV7-8
CDR3 protein: CASSSGTLYEQYF
CDR3 DNA: TGTGCCAGCAGTTCCGGGACTTTGTACGAGCAGTACTTC

D gene: TRBD1
clone size: .
J gene: TRBJ1-2
V gene: TRBV19
CDR3 protein: CASSIAPSGGDYGYTF
CDR3 DNA: TGTGCCAGTAGTATCGCCCCCTCAGGGGGCGACTATGGCTACACCTTC

D gene: TRBD2
clone size: once
J gene: TRBJ2-7
V gene: TRBV5-1
CDR3 protein: CASSLAPGGEGEQYF
CDR3 DNA: TGCGCCAGCAGCTTGGCCCCGGGAGGGGAAGGCGAGCAGTACTTC

D gene: TRBD2
clone size: .
J gene: TRBJ2-3
V gene: TRBV5-8
CDR3 protein: CASRHSGGRVTDTQYF
CDR3 DNA: TGTGCCAGCAGGCATAGCGGGGGGCGAGTCACAGATACGCAGTATTTT

D gene: .
clone size: once
J gene: TRBJ2-3
V gene: TRBV14
CDR3 protein: CASSQNRERTDTQYF
CDR3 DNA: TGTGCCAGCAGCCAGAACAGGGAGCGCACAGATACGCAGTATTTT

D gene: .
clone size: .
J gene: TRBJ1-5
V gene: TRBV25-1
CDR3 protein: CASSTQGNRHSNQPQHF
CDR3 DNA: TGTGCCAGCAGTACCCAGGGAAACCGACATAGCAATCAGCCCCAGCATTTT

D gene: .
clone size: .
J gene: TRBJ1-2
V gene: TRBV5-1
CDR3 protein: CASSLGGANYGYTF
CDR3 DNA: TGCGCCAGCAGCTTGGGGGGAGCTAACTATGGCTACACCTTC

D gene: TRBD2
clone size: .
J gene: TRBJ2-7
V gene: TRBV5-4
CDR3 protein: CASSSKASGPLEQYF
CDR3 DNA: TGTGCCAGCAGCTCCAAGGCTAGCGGCCCCCTCGAGCAGTACTTC

D gene: .
clone size: .
J gene: TRBJ1-1
V gene: TRBV6-5
CDR3 protein: CASSYLQGSTEAFF
CDR3 DNA: TGTGCCAGCAGTTACCTGCAGGGCTCCACTGAAGCTTTCTTT

D gene: .
clone size: .
J gene: TRBJ2-7
V gene: TRBV21-1
CDR3 protein: CASSSRLDYEQYF
CDR3 DNA: TGTGCCAGCAGCTCGAGACTAGACTACGAGCAGTACTTC

D gene: .
clone size: .
J gene: TRBJ1-6
V gene: TRBV27
CDR3 protein: CASSFVQILDSYNSPLHF
CDR3 DNA: TGTGCCAGCAGTTTTGTCCAGATCCTTGACTCCTATAATTCACCCCTCCACTTT

D gene: .
clone size: .
J gene: TRBJ2-5
V gene: TRBV27
CDR3 protein: CASSLRSGIETQYF
CDR3 DNA: TGTGCCAGCAGTTTAAGGTCAGGAATAGAGACCCAGTACTTC

D gene: TRBD2
clone size: once
J gene: TRBJ2-7
V gene: TRBV5-1
CDR3 protein: CASSWTSGISYEQYF
CDR3 DNA: TGCGCCAGCAGCTGGACTAGCGGGATCTCCTACGAGCAGTACTTC

D gene: TRBD1
clone size: once
J gene: TRBJ1-4
V gene: TRBV30
CDR3 protein: CAWSGGTGPATNEKLFF
CDR3 DNA: TGTGCCTGGAGTGGCGGGACAGGACCTGCAACTAATGAAAAACTGTTTTTT

D gene: TRBD1
clone size: .
J gene: TRBJ2-3
V gene: TRBV30
CDR3 protein: CAWSPGQGDTDTQYF
CDR3 DNA: TGTGCCTGGTCCCCGGGACAGGGGGACACAGATACGCAGTATTTT

D gene: TRBD1
clone size: .
J gene: TRBJ1-1
V gene: TRBV7-2
CDR3 protein: CASSPQPGQGNTEAFF
CDR3 DNA: TGTGCCAGCAGCCCTCAACCGGGACAGGGGAACACTGAAGCTTTCTTT

D gene: TRBD2
clone size: .
J gene: TRBJ2-5
V gene: TRBV7-2
CDR3 protein: CASSPSGGRGETQYF
CDR3 DNA: TGTGCCAGCAGCCCTAGCGGGGGGAGGGGAGAGACCCAGTACTTC

D gene: .
clone size: once
J gene: TRBJ1-1
V gene: TRBV10-3
CDR3 protein: CAISESGRGGFVEAFF
CDR3 DNA: TGTGCCATCAGTGAGTCCGGCAGGGGTGGGTTTGTTGAAGCTTTCTTT

D gene: .
clone size: .
J gene: TRBJ2-2
V gene: TRBV11-2
CDR3 protein: CASSASGTAKPGELFF
CDR3 DNA: TGTGCCAGCAGCGCCTCGGGGACCGCGAAACCCGGGGAGCTGTTTTTT

D gene: .
clone size: .
J gene: TRBJ2-7
V gene: TRBV27
CDR3 protein: CASGRYGPYEQYF
CDR3 DNA: TGTGCCAGCGGACGGTACGGCCCCTACGAGCAGTACTTC

D gene: .
clone size: .
J gene: TRBJ2-2
V gene: TRBV30
CDR3 protein: CAWSPWGGELFF
CDR3 DNA: TGTGCCTGGAGTCCGTGGGGCGGGGAGCTGTTTTTT

D gene: .
clone size: once
J gene: TRBJ1-2
V gene: TRBV18
CDR3 protein: CASSPGPPTVSGYTF
CDR3 DNA: TGTGCCAGCTCACCGGGCCCTCCGACAGTTTCGGGCTACACCTTC

D gene: .
clone size: .
J gene: TRBJ2-7
V gene: TRBV7-2
CDR3 protein: CASSDPLGAIYEQYF
CDR3 DNA: TGTGCCAGCAGCGACCCCCTAGGGGCGATCTACGAGCAGTACTTC

D gene: .
clone size: .
J gene: TRBJ1-5
V gene: TRBV5-6
CDR3 protein: CASSFGGVQPQHF
CDR3 DNA: TGTGCCAGCAGCTTTGGGGGCGTTCAGCCCCAGCATTTT

D gene: TRBD1
clone size: .
J gene: TRBJ2-7
V gene: TRBV18
CDR3 protein: CASSPGQTLLYEQYF
CDR3 DNA: TGTGCCAGCTCACCGGGACAGACTCTCCTCTACGAGCAGTACTTC

D gene: TRBD2
clone size: .
J gene: TRBJ2-2
V gene: TRBV29-1
CDR3 protein: CSVDELAGAGGELFF
CDR3 DNA: TGCAGCGTTGATGAACTAGCGGGGGCGGGCGGGGAGCTGTTTTTT

D gene: TRBD2
clone size: .
J gene: TRBJ2-7
V gene: TRBV6-1
CDR3 protein: CASSESGSRGKSSYEQYF
CDR3 DNA: TGTGCCAGCAGTGAAAGCGGGAGTAGGGGAAAGAGCTCCTACGAGCAGTACTTC

D gene: TRBD1
clone size: .
J gene: TRBJ2-3
V gene: TRBV7-2
CDR3 protein: CASSSDRGNTQYF
CDR3 DNA: TGTGCCAGCAGTAGTGACAGGGGTAATACGCAGTATTTT

D gene: .
clone size: .
J gene: TRBJ2-7
V gene: TRBV7-2
CDR3 protein: CASSLRDTYEQYF
CDR3 DNA: TGTGCCAGCAGCTTGAGGGATACCTACGAGCAGTACTTC

D gene: TRBD1
clone size: .
J gene: TRBJ2-2
V gene: TRBV7-2
CDR3 protein: CASSHQEGAKNTGELFF
CDR3 DNA: TGTGCCAGCAGCCATCAAGAGGGGGCGAAGAACACCGGGGAGCTGTTTTTT

D gene: .
clone size: .
J gene: TRBJ2-2
V gene: TRBV19
CDR3 protein: CASSKTGGINTGELFF
CDR3 DNA: TGTGCCAGTAGTAAGACCGGAGGGATCAACACCGGGGAGCTGTTTTTT

D gene: .
clone size: .
J gene: TRBJ2-7
V gene: TRBV7-2
CDR3 protein: CASSSLGAQNYEQYF
CDR3 DNA: TGTGCCAGCAGCTCTCTCGGGGCCCAAAACTACGAGCAGTACTTC

D gene: TRBD1
clone size: .
J gene: TRBJ1-5
V gene: TRBV18
CDR3 protein: CASSPVRTGGLNQPQHF
CDR3 DNA: TGTGCCAGCTCACCGGTTCGGACAGGGGGCTTAAATCAGCCCCAGCATTTT

D gene: .
clone size: .
J gene: TRBJ1-1
V gene: TRBV25-1
CDR3 protein: CASSESLGANTEAFF
CDR3 DNA: TGTGCCAGCAGTGAATCGCTGGGGGCGAACACTGAAGCTTTCTTT

D gene: .
clone size: .
J gene: TRBJ1-2
V gene: TRBV4-1
CDR3 protein: CASSQFTWTALSGSDYGYTF
CDR3 DNA: TGCGCCAGCAGCCAATTTACCTGGACAGCCCTATCAGGTTCGGACTATGGCTACACCTTC

D gene: .
clone size: .
J gene: TRBJ2-1
V gene: TRBV7-9
CDR3 protein: CASSLESYNEQFF
CDR3 DNA: TGTGCCAGCAGCTTAGAATCCTACAATGAGCAGTTCTTC

D gene: TRBD1
clone size: .
J gene: TRBJ1-4
V gene: TRBV4-3
CDR3 protein: CASSQEGQGGEKLFF
CDR3 DNA: TGCGCCAGCAGCCAAGAAGGACAGGGAGGGGAAAAACTGTTTTTT

D gene: .
clone size: .
J gene: TRBJ1-6
V gene: TRBV19
CDR3 protein: CASRAPTGAYSPLHF
CDR3 DNA: TGTGCCAGTAGGGCCCCAACGGGGGCCTATTCACCCCTCCACTTT

D gene: .
clone size: .
J gene: TRBJ2-7
V gene: TRBV4-1
CDR3 protein: CASSQDGLYEQYF
CDR3 DNA: TGCGCCAGCAGCCAAGATGGCCTATACGAGCAGTACTTC